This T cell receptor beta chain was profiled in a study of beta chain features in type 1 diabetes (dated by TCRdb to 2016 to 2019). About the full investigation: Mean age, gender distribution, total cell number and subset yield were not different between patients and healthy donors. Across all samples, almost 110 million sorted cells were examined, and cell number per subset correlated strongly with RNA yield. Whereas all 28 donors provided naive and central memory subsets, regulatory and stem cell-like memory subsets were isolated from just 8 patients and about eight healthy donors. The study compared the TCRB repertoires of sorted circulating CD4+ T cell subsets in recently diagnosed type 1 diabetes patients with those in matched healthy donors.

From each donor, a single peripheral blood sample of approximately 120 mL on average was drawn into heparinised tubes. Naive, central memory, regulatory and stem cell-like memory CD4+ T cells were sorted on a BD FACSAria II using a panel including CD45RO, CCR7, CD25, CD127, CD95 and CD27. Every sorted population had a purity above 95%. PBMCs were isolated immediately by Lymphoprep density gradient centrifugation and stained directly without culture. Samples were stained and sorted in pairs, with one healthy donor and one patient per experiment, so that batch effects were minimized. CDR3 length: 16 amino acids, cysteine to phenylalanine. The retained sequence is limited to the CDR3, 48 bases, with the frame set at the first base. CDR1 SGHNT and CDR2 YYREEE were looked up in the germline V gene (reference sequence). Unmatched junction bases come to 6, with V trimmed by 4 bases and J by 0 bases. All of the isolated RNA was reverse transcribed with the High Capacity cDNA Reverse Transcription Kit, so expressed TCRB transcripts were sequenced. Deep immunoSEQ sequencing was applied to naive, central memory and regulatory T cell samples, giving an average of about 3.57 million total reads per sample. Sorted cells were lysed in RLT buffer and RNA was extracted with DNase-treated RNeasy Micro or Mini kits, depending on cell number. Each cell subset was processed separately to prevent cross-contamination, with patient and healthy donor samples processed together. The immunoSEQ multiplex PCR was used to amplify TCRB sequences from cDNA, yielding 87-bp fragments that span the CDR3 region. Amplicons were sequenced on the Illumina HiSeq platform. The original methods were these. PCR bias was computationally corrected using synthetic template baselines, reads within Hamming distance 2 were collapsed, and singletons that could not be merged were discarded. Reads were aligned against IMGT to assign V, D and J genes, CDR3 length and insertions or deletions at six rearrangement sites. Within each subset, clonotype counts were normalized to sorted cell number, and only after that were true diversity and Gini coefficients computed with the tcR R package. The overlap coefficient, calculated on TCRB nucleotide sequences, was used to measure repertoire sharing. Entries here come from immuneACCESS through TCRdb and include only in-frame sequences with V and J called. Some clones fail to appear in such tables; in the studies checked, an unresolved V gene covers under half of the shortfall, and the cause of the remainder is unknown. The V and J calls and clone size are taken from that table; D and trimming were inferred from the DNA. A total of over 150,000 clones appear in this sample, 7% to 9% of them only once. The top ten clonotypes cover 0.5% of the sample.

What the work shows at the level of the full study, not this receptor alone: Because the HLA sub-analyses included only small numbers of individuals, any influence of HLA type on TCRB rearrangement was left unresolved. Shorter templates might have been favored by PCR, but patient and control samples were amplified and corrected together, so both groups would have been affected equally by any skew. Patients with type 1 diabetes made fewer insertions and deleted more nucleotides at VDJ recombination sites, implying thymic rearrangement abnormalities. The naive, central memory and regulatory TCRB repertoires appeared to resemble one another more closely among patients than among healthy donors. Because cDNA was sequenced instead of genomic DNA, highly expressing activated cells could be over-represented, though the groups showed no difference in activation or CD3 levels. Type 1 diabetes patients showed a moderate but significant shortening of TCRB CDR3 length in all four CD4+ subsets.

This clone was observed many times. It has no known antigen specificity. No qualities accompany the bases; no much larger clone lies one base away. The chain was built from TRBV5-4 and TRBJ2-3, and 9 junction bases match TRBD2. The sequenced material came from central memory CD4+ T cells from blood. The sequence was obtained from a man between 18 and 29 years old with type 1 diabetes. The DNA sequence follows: TGTGCCAGCAGCCCTGGGACTAGCCGAAGCACAGATACGCAGTATTTT. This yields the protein CASSPGTSRSTDTQYF. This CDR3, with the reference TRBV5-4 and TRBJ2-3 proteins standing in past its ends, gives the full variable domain ETGVTQSPTHLIKTRGQQVTLRCSSQSGHNTVSWYQQALGQGPQFIFQYYREEENGRGNFPPRFSGLQFPNYSSELNVNALELDDSALYLCASSPGTSRSTDTQYFGPGTRLTVL.